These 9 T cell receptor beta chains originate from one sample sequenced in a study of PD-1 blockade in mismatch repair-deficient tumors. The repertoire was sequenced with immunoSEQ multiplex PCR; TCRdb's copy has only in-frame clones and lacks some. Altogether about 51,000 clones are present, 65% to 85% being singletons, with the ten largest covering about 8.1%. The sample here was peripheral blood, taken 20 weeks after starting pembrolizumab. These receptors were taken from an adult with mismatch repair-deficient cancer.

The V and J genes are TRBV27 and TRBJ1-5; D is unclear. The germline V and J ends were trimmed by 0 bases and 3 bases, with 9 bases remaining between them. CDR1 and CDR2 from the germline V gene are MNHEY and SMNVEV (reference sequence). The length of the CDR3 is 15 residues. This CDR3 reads CASSLSSRSNQPQHF. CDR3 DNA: TGTGCCAGCAGTTTATCCAGCAGGTCCAATCAGCCCCAGCATTTT.

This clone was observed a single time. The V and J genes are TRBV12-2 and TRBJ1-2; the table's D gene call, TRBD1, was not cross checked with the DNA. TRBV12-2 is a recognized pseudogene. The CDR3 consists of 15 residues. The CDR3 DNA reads TGTGCAAGTCGCCATGGGACAGGGGGAGACTATGGCTACACCTTC. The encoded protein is CASRHGTGGDYGYTF.

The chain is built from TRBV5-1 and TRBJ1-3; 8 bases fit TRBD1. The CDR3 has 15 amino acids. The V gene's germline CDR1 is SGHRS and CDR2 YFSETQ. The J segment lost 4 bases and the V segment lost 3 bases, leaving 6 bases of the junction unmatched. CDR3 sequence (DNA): TGCGCCAGCAGCTCGGACGGGGACAGGGGAAACACCATATATTTT. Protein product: CASSSDGDRGNTIYF.

The CDR3 sequence is CASSLIGYEQYF. CDR3 sequence (DNA): TGTGCCAGCAGCTTGATTGGCTACGAGCAGTACTTC. This sequence joins TRBV5-6 and TRBJ2-7, with D hard to call. The CDR3 totals 12 residues. Trimming pared 1 base from V and 3 bases from J, leaving 5 bases between. The germline V gene has CDR1 SGHDT and CDR2 YYEEEE.

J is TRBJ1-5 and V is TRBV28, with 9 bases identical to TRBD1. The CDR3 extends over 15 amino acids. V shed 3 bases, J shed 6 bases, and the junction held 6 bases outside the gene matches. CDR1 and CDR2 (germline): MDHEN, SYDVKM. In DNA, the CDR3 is TGTGCCAGCAGTTTCCGGGACAGGGCGGTTCAGCCCCAGCATTTT. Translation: CASSFRDRAVQPQHF.

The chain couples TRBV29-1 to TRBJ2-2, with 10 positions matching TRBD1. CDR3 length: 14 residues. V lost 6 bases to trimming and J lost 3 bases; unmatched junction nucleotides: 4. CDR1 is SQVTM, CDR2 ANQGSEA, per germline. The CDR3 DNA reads TGCAGCGTCCAGACAGGGGGCTACACCGGGGAGCTGTTTTTT. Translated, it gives CSVQTGGYTGELFF.

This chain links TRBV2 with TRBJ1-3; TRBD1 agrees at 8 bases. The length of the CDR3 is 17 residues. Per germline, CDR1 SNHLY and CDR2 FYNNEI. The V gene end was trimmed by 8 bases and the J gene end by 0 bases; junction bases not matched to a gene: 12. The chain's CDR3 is CASRPGTGTSSGNTIYF. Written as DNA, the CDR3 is TGTGCCAGCCGTCCCGGGACAGGTACGAGCTCTGGAAACACCATATATTTT.

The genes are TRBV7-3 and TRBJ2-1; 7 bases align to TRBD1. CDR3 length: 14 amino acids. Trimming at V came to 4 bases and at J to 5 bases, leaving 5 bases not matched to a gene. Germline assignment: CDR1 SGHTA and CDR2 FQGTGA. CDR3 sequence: CASSSDRINNEQFF. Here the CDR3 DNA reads TGTGCCAGCAGCTCGGACAGGATAAACAATGAGCAGTTCTTC. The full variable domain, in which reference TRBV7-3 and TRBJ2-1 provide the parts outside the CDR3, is GAGVSQTPSNKVTEKGKYVELRCDPISGHTALYWYRQSLGQGPEFLIYFQGTGAADDSGLPNDRFFAVRPEGSVSTLKIQRTERGDSAVYLCASSSDRINNEQFFGPGTRLTVL.

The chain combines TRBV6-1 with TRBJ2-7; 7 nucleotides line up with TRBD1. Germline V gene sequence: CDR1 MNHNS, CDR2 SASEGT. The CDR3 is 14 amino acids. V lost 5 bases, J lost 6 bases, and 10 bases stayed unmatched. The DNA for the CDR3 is TGTGCCAGCAGTAACCGTGACAGGGTGGGCGAGCAGTACTTC. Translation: CASSNRDRVGEQYF.